The 20 T cell receptor beta chains below all came from one sample that was sequenced in a study of T cells in Graves' hyperthyroidism and ophthalmopathy. The investigators amplified TCR beta CDR3 regions from RNA transcripts. With the HTBI primer set, the TCR CDR3 went through a first round of RT-PCR. From the multiplex PCR reads, TCRdb called clonotypes with MiXCR, one entry per CDR3 protein. Of 600,000 to 900,000 distinct CDR3 sequences in the sample, around 15% were seen once. Sequencing input: blood. The receptors come from a man aged 18 to 30 with Graves' hyperthyroidism.

V usage is TRBV3-1 and J usage is TRBJ2-7; 9 bases are shared with TRBD2. CDR1 and CDR2 (germline): LGHDT, YNNKEL (reference sequence). The CDR3 loop spans 16 amino acids. The V and J ends lost 4 bases and 7 bases, in that order; junction bases with no gene match: 14. The CDR3 nucleotides read TGTGCCAGCAGCCTGGATAGCGGGAGAACTTACAATGAGCAGTACTTC. It is translated as CASSLDSGRTYNEQYF.

The rearrangement joins TRBV7-9 to TRBJ2-2; D call uncertain. This CDR3 comprises 12 residues. V lost 5 bases, J lost 7 bases, and 8 bases lay in between. CDR1 and CDR2 from the germline V gene are SEHNR and FQNEAQ (reference sequence). DNA of the CDR3: TGTGCCAGCAGCCCATATCTCGGGGAGCTGTTTTTT. It is translated as CASSPYLGELFF.

V usage is TRBV20-1 and J usage is TRBJ2-5, with 10 positions matching TRBD1. Looked up from germline, CDR1 is DFQATT and CDR2 is SNEGSKA (reference sequence). V trimming: 5 bases; J trimming: 5 bases; junction bases outside the gene matches: 5. The CDR3 runs 13 residues. The CDR3 here is CSAGDRGPETQYF. CDR3 coding DNA: TGCAGTGCTGGCGACAGGGGGCCGGAGACCCAGTACTTC.

The chain uses TRBV12-3 or TRBV12-4 and TRBJ1-5; a possible D gene is TRBD1 (6 bases). This CDR3 is built from 13 residues. V shed 6 bases and J shed 5 bases, with 11 bases lying between them. The DNA of the CDR3 is TGTGCCAGCAGCGGGACACCTGATCAGCCCCAGCATTTT. This translates into CASSGTPDQPQHF.

The chain combines TRBV4-2 with TRBJ1-1, with D possibly TRBD1 on 5 matching bases. The CDR3 covers 15 residues. CDR1 is LGHNA, CDR2 YNFKEQ, per germline. Deletions cut 1 base from V and 5 bases from J, with 14 bases between. The DNA for the CDR3 is TGTGCCAGCAGCCAAGTAGAGGGGCGGTGGACTGAAGCTTTCTTT. Encoded protein: CASSQVEGRWTEAFF.

The sample holds a few counts of this clonotype. This rearrangement joins TRBV5-6 to TRBJ2-7; 7 positions agree with TRBD2. The trim removed 6 bases at V and 2 bases at J, leaving 5 bases unmatched. Looked up from germline, CDR1 is SGHDT and CDR2 is YYEEEE. This CDR3 is built from 13 residues. In nucleotides, the CDR3 is TGTGCCAGCACGGGGGGTAGGGCCTACGAGCAGTACTTC. This codes for CASTGGRAYEQYF. Looking up the rest from reference TRBV5-6 and TRBJ2-7 gives the full variable domain: DAGVTQSPTHLIKTRGQQVTLRCSPKSGHDTVSWYQQALGQGPQFIFQYYEEEERQRGNFPDRFSGHQFPNYSSELNVNALLLGDSALYLCASTGGRAYEQYFGPGTRLTVT.

This clonotype was detected ten times or more. The chain joins TRBV6-2 or TRBV6-3 to TRBJ2-1; 7 bases are shared with TRBD2. Germline values: CDR1 MNHEY, CDR2 SVGEGT. Unmatched junction bases numbered 18, after V lost 3 bases and J lost 4 bases. The CDR3 runs to 19 residues. The CDR3 is CASSYPGLQREVLYNEQFF. The CDR3 region has the DNA TGTGCCAGCAGTTATCCGGGACTCCAGCGGGAAGTCCTATACAATGAGCAGTTCTTC.

This clonotype was observed many times. The chain employs TRBV5-6 and TRBJ2-7, with 7 bases that match TRBD1. Germline V gives CDR1 SGHDT, CDR2 YYEEEE. This CDR3 has 14 amino acids. V shed 3 bases, J shed 3 bases, and the junction held 6 bases outside the gene matches. CDR3: CASSSRTGRYEQYF. In DNA form, the CDR3 reads TGTGCCAGCAGCTCTCGGACAGGCCGCTACGAGCAGTACTTC.

In this sample, this clonotype turned up many times. The CDR3 region has the DNA TGTGCCAGCAGTGGCGACAGAAATTACAATGAGCAGTTCTTC. Protein product: CASSGDRNYNEQFF. The chain employs TRBV2 and TRBJ2-1; tentative D call: TRBD1 (5 bases). In germline, CDR1 is SNHLY, CDR2 FYNNEI. V was shortened by 4 bases and J by 4 bases, with 11 bases between the two germline ends. This CDR3 is built from 14 residues.

J is TRBJ2-3 and V is TRBV20-1; TRBD2 matches 9 bases. The J segment lost 4 bases and the V segment lost 2 bases, leaving 7 bases of the junction unmatched. The CDR3 covers 15 residues. Germline V gives CDR1 DFQATT, CDR2 SNEGSKA (reference sequence). CDR3 protein: CSARRGLASSDTQYF. CDR3 coding DNA: TGCAGTGCTAGACGGGGACTAGCTTCTTCAGATACGCAGTATTTT.

This clonotype was seen more than once but under ten times. The chain has TRBV20-1 and TRBJ2-3; D unresolved. V gave up 0 bases and J gave up 3 bases, with 16 bases separating them. CDR3 length: 16 residues. Germline V gene data show CDR1 as DFQATT and CDR2 as SNEGSKA (reference sequence). CDR3 nucleotide sequence: TGCAGTGCTAGAGATCGGGTTGGAGCGAGTACAGATACGCAGTATTTT. It translates to CSARDRVGASTDTQYF.

J is TRBJ1-4 and V is TRBV27; 7 positions agree with TRBD1. J lost 14 bases, V lost 3 bases, and 12 bases had no gene match. CDR1 is MNHEY, CDR2 SMNVEV, per germline (reference sequence). This CDR3 comprises 14 residues. CDR3 in DNA: TGTGCCAGCAGTTTTGACAGGGAGTCTGTAAACCTGTTTTTT. This translates into CASSFDRESVNLFF.

This clonotype was seen ten or more times. V usage is TRBV12-3 or TRBV12-4 and J usage is TRBJ2-7; D might be TRBD1 (6 bases). This CDR3 spans 14 amino acids. V gave up 2 bases and J gave up 3 bases, with 11 bases separating them. The CDR3 DNA is TGTGCCAGCAGTTTATTTCAACAGGGCTACGAGCAGTACTTC. Amino acid sequence: CASSLFQQGYEQYF.

The sample holds a few counts of this clonotype. This chain uses TRBV7-2 with TRBJ2-7, with a tentative D call TRBD2 (5 bases). V gave up 5 bases and J gave up 6 bases, with 20 bases separating them. The germline CDR1 and CDR2 sequences are SGHTA and FQGNSA. This CDR3 region has 15 residues. The CDR3 DNA is TGTGCCAGCAGCGGGCGTAGTGTAGGGAGTCGCGAGCAGTACTTC. Encoded protein: CASSGRSVGSREQYF.

This clonotype was observed at least ten times. The chain recombines TRBV2 with TRBJ1-1; TRBD1 might be the D (5 bases). Germline CDR1 is SNHLY and CDR2 is FYNNEI. V lost 6 bases, J lost 4 bases, and 15 bases lay in between. This CDR3 is 14 amino acids long. CDR3 DNA: TGTGCCAGCAGGGGGACGGGCGGAAGCACTGAAGCTTTCTTT. It specifies CASRGTGGSTEAFF.

This clonotype has a count of ten or more. The chain employs TRBV2 and TRBJ2-1, with TRBD2 identical over 8 bases. This CDR3 has 15 amino acids. Germline lookup yields CDR1 SNHLY and CDR2 FYNNEI. V shed 3 bases and J 8 bases; nucleotides not matched to a gene: 9. CDR3 residues: CASSDLGLDHDEQFF. The CDR3 nucleotides read TGTGCCAGCAGTGATCTGGGACTAGATCACGATGAGCAGTTCTTC.

CDR3 coding DNA: TGTGCCAGCAGTTACTCCACCTCCGGGACGGGCTCCTACGAGCAGTACTTC. It codes for CASSYSTSGTGSYEQYF. The chain uses TRBV6-5 and TRBJ2-7, with D perhaps given as TRBD1 or TRBD2 (5 bases each). Trimming pared 0 bases from V and 0 bases from J, leaving 15 bases between. This CDR3 spans 17 amino acids. Germline V gene sequence: CDR1 MNHEY, CDR2 SVGAGI.

The chain has TRBV9 and TRBJ2-2; TRBD2 aligns across 8 bases. CDR3 size: 14 residues. The J segment lost 0 bases and the V segment lost 9 bases, leaving 4 bases of the junction unmatched. Germline CDR1 reads SGDLS; CDR2 reads YYNGEE. CDR3 in amino acids: CATSSGSNTGELFF. The CDR3 coding sequence is TGTGCCACCTCTAGCGGGTCGAACACCGGGGAGCTGTTTTTT.

The CDR3 nucleotides are TGTGCCAGCAGTCTTTGGACAGGGGGAAGTTCCTACGAGCAGTACTTC. This sequence encodes CASSLWTGGSSYEQYF. This chain joins TRBV28 and TRBJ2-7; 10 bases are a match to TRBD1. The CDR3 is made up of 16 amino acids. With 5 bases clipped from V and 1 base from J, the junction kept 8 bases outside the gene matches. Looked up from germline, CDR1 is MDHEN and CDR2 is SYDVKM.

In its sample, this clonotype was seen many times. The rearrangement links TRBV5-1 to TRBJ2-7; possible D gene TRBD2, 5 bases. The V and J ends lost 1 base and 2 bases respectively, with 7 bases between them. Germline V gene sequence: CDR1 SGHRS, CDR2 YFSETQ. The CDR3 totals 13 residues. CDR3 nucleotides: TGCGCCAGCAGCTTGAGAGCGGCCTACGAGCAGTACTTC. Translation gives CASSLRAAYEQYF.